This T cell receptor (beta chain) was recovered during a study of blood T cell repertoires in COVID-19. Study-level background: Spain, Italy and the United States supplied samples that represented acute and convalescent COVID-19. In each case, the material was cDNA or gDNA derived from T cells, B-cell-depleted T cells, or PBMCs.

Methods used by the authors: From reference gene primer amplification, estimates of nucleated cell counts were derived. Measured with immunoSEQ multiplex PCR; TCRdb has only the in-frame clones, and not every one. V, J and clone size derive from that table, while D and trimming were established from the DNA sequence. The sample lists 250,000 to 350,000 clones, around 92% seen once, with under 6.5% in the top ten. Trimming cost V 5 bases and J 2 bases; bases outside gene matches: 8. Germline V gene sequence: CDR1 LNHDA, CDR2 SQIVND (reference sequence). The CDR3 sequence is 15 residues long. J is TRBJ2-7 and V is TRBV19; TRBD2 matches at 8 bases. The sequencing sample was made of peripheral blood. The receptor was derived from a man younger than 35 who had recovered from COVID-19. The CDR3 reads CASSGLAAGTYEQYF. The CDR3 coding sequence is TGTGCCAGTAGTGGACTAGCCGCGGGCACCTACGAGCAGTACTTC.